This T cell receptor (beta chain) was sequenced in a study of beta chain features in type 1 diabetes. Isolated RNA was reverse transcribed in full, so expressed TCRB transcripts were sequenced. The method was immunoSEQ multiplex PCR; TCRdb's version includes in-frame clones alone and lacks a portion of them. The profile shows some 150,000 clones, 6.9% of them singletons. Germline V gene data show CDR1 as LGHNA and CDR2 as YSLEER. The CDR3 is made up of 16 amino acids. V was pared by 1 base and J by 0 bases, with 11 bases between. This receptor was identified in a woman younger than 45 in good health. This chain links TRBV4-3 with TRBJ2-3; a weak D match, TRBD2 (5 bases). The sequencing input was central memory CD4+ T cells from blood. CDR3 DNA: TGCGCCAGCAGCCAAGGAGATGAGCGGAGCACAGATACGCAGTATTTT. Translating gives CASSQGDERSTDTQYF.